The 8 T cell receptor beta chains below all came from one sample that was sequenced in a study of CD8 T cells in ankylosing spondylitis. TCRdb re-analysed the 5' RACE reads in MiXCR, keeping a single row per CDR3 protein. The sample lists around 150,000 distinct CDR3 sequences, about 7% occurring once. Sequenced: blood, either unsorted or a sorted T cell fraction (not recorded which). The receptor set was obtained from a female donor with ankylosing spondylitis or in good health (not recorded which).

This clonotype was seen ten or more times. This chain links TRBV29-1 with TRBJ2-1, with D possibly TRBD2 on 5 matching bases. This CDR3 has 11 amino acids. Trimming removed 2 bases from V and 14 bases from J, with 13 bases in between. The germline V gene has CDR1 SQVTM and CDR2 ANQGSEA. The DNA for the CDR3 is TGCAGCGTTGAATGGCTAGCCGTGGAGTTCTTC. Encoded protein: CSVEWLAVEFF.

At least ten counts were recorded for this clonotype. V is TRBV7-9 and J is TRBJ2-1; no reliable D call. Germline-derived CDR1 and CDR2 are SEHNR and FQNEAQ (reference sequence). Between the trimmed V and J ends, which lost 5 bases and 14 bases, there was a span of 16 bases. This CDR3 contains 12 residues. CDR3 sequence reads: CASSIGEVLEFF. CDR3 nucleotide sequence: TGTGCCAGCAGCATAGGTGAGGTTTTGGAGTTCTTC.

Many counts were recorded for this clonotype. The chain combines TRBV4-1 with TRBJ1-5, with 10 bases aligning to TRBD1. Germline loops: CDR1 MGHRA, CDR2 YSYEKL. The CDR3 spans 15 residues. The V and J ends lost 2 bases and 7 bases, in that order; junction bases with no gene match: 5. Here the CDR3 reads CASSQRDRGIQPQHF. For the CDR3, the DNA is TGCGCCAGCAGCCAACGGGACAGGGGAATACAGCCCCAGCATTTT.

As to this clonotype: This may be a read error, as it is one base from a much larger clone. V usage is TRBV5-1 and J usage is TRBJ2-3, with no clear D. Germline V CDR1 and CDR2: SGHRS, YFSETQ. The CDR3 length is 13 residues. The CDR3 sequence is CARSLASTDTQYF. Written as DNA, the CDR3 is TGCGCCCGCAGCTTGGCTAGCACAGATACGCAGTATTTT.

In its sample, this clonotype was seen many times. This chain uses TRBV9 with TRBJ2-2, with TRBD1 as a possible D gene (5 bases). Germline values: CDR1 SGDLS, CDR2 YYNGEE. There are 15 residues in the CDR3. The V gene lost 4 bases and the J gene lost 0 bases, with 10 bases spanning the gap. This chain's CDR3 is CASSPDTTNTGELFF. The CDR3 nucleotides read TGTGCCAGCAGCCCGGACACCACGAACACCGGGGAGCTGTTTTTT. The variable domain in full, completed from reference TRBV9 and TRBJ2-2, reads DSGVTQTPKHLITATGQRVTLRCSPRSGDLSVYWYQQSLDQGLQFLIQYYNGEERAKGNILERFSAQQFPDLHSELNLSSLELGDSALYFCASSPDTTNTGELFFGEGSRLTVL.

This clonotype has ten or more counts. The chain carries TRBV4-1 and TRBJ1-3; D is ambiguous. V was shortened by 5 bases and J by 4 bases, with 15 bases between the two germline ends. Germline V gene data show CDR1 as MGHRA and CDR2 as YSYEKL. This CDR3 region has 15 residues. The chain's CDR3 is CASSKTMDFGNTIYF. CDR3 DNA: TGCGCCAGCAGCAAAACAATGGATTTCGGAAACACCATATATTTT.

This clonotype came up a few times. The germline gene is not matched at one end of the junction; a read error may be the cause. The rearrangement joins TRBV12-3 or TRBV12-4 to TRBJ2-1; 10 bases align to TRBD2. The CDR3 runs 18 residues. The CDR3 protein is CACSFRGVLSGGANEQFF. The CDR3 coding sequence is TGTGCCTGCAGTTTCCGAGGAGTACTAAGCGGGGGGGCCAATGAGCAGTTCTTC.

The rearrangement links TRBV30 to TRBJ2-7; TRBD1 aligns across 9 bases. V lost 1 base and J lost 2; bases outside the gene matches: 3. The germline V gene has CDR1 GTSNPN and CDR2 SVGIG (reference sequence). The CDR3 is 14 amino acids. The CDR3 DNA reads TGTGCCTGGAGTGCCGGGACAGGGACCTACGAGCAGTACTTC. This codes for CAWSAGTGTYEQYF.